This TCR beta chain is drawn from a study of OX40 agonist ivuxolimab in advanced cancers. Study observations and caveats: In the expanded peripheral T cells, antigen specificity was never determined. Both blood CD4+ and CD8+ T cells showed clonal growth by week 6 at 0.1 to 3.0 mg/kg.

Deletions cut 4 bases from V and 4 bases from J, with 16 bases between. This CDR3 comprises 16 residues. CDR1 is MDHEN and CDR2 is SYDVKM in the germline V gene. The method was immunoSEQ multiplex PCR; TCRdb's version includes in-frame clones alone and lacks a portion of them. The top ten hold 4% to 5% of the sample, which has tens of thousands of clones, approximately 90% seen once. Details on this clone: Its antigen is currently unknown.

The origin of this receptor is an adult with an advanced solid tumor such as melanoma, head and neck, liver or kidney cancer. The source material was CD4+ or CD8+ T cells sorted from blood, sampled in a trial of the OX40 agonist ivuxolimab. The chain combines TRBV28 with TRBJ1-4; TRBD1 is a possible D gene (5 bases). The CDR3 DNA follows: TGTGCCAGCAGTTCCCTCCGGGACGGATTTAATGAAAAACTGTTTTTT. As protein: CASSSLRDGFNEKLFF.